The next 23 T cell receptor beta chains were all read from a single sample in a study of CD8 T cells in ankylosing spondylitis (dated 2017 in TCRdb). Library prep was done by 5' RACE. TCRdb shows the sequencer as Illumina HiSeq 2500. The public sequencing data were trimmed at Q25 with fastp and processed into clonotypes with MiXCR by TCRdb, which kept only in-frame beta chains. Rows matching on CDR3 protein sequence are summarized as one entry with the most common DNA and genes. The sample table lists some 130,000 distinct CDR3 sequences, about 7.3% of them with a count of one. The ten most abundant clones make up roughly 12% of the sample. The sequenced material came from blood, either unsorted or a sorted T cell fraction (not recorded which). Receptors were obtained from a female donor with ankylosing spondylitis or in good health (not recorded which).

Only a few counts were recorded for this clonotype. The V and J genes are TRBV7-9 and TRBJ1-2; no definite D call. Germline loops: CDR1 SEHNR, CDR2 FQNEAQ (reference sequence). The CDR3 spans 13 residues. Trimming pared 4 bases from V and 8 bases from J, leaving 14 bases between. The CDR3, as DNA: TGTGCCAGCAGCTCCTATCAGAGTGTGGGCTACACCTTC. The encoded protein is CASSSYQSVGYTF.

This clonotype was counted many times. This sequence joins TRBV5-5 and TRBJ2-2, with unresolved D. The CDR3 totals 11 residues. Germline loops: CDR1 SGHKS, CDR2 YYEKEE (reference sequence). V lost 4 bases and J 5 bases, leaving 3 bases between the germline ends. The CDR3 nucleotides are TGTGCCAGCAGCCGAACCGGGGAGCTGTTTTTT. Translation: CASSRTGELFF.

This clonotype was detected many times. The chain combines TRBV20-1 with TRBJ2-7; 8 bases are shared with TRBD1. This CDR3 is 12 amino acids long. The V and J ends lost 3 bases and 4 bases, in that order; junction bases with no gene match: 2. Germline V gene sequence: CDR1 DFQATT, CDR2 SNEGSKA (reference sequence). CDR3 amino acids: CSASGQGYEQYF. CDR3 in DNA: TGCAGTGCTAGCGGACAGGGTTACGAGCAGTACTTC.

This clonotype has at least ten counts. The chain is built from TRBV5-1 and TRBJ1-1; no firm D call. CDR3 length equals 13 residues. Germline values: CDR1 SGHRS, CDR2 YFSETQ. The V end was cut by 2 bases, the J end by 2 bases, with 7 bases between. CDR3 region: CASSFEKNTEAFF. DNA for the CDR3: TGCGCCAGCAGCTTCGAAAAAAACACTGAAGCTTTCTTT.

This clonotype was found many times. The chain links TRBV12-3 or TRBV12-4 to TRBJ2-5; D might be TRBD2 (6 bases). This CDR3 contains 14 residues. The V end lost 6 bases, the J end lost 5 bases, and 16 bases lay between the germline ends. The CDR3 loop reads CASSHRTMRETQYF. The CDR3 nucleotides are TGTGCCAGCAGCCATCGGACTATGAGGGAGACCCAGTACTTC.

This clonotype was seen at least ten times. The chain employs TRBV7-2 and TRBJ2-5, with 11 bases fitting TRBD2. Germline V gene sequence: CDR1 SGHTA, CDR2 FQGNSA. The length of the CDR3 is 14 residues. J lost 6 bases, V lost 4 bases, and 4 bases had no gene match. CDR3 sequence (DNA): TGTGCCAGCAGCTCTTTAGCGGGGGGGCAGACCCAGTACTTC. This translates into CASSSLAGGQTQYF.

This clonotype was detected many times. As DNA, the CDR3 is TGTGCCAGCAGTTTCCGTAGGGCGGATACGCAGTATTTT. Its translation is CASSFRRADTQYF. The V call is TRBV6-5, the J call TRBJ2-3, with D unresolved. Germline V gives CDR1 MNHEY, CDR2 SVGAGI. This CDR3 has 13 amino acids. V dropped 4 bases and J dropped 6 bases, with 11 bases sitting between them.

Many counts were recorded for this clonotype. The chain combines TRBV28 with TRBJ2-5; D might be TRBD2 (5 bases). The V gene lost 7 bases and the J gene lost 0 bases, with 9 bases spanning the gap. The CDR3 is 13 residues long. The germline V gene has CDR1 MDHEN and CDR2 SYDVKM. The CDR3 bases are TGTGCCAGCATCGCGGGCCACCAAGAGACCCAGTACTTC. Amino acid sequence: CASIAGHQETQYF.

This clonotype has ten or more counts. The CDR3 loop is CASSQEPGQGAREQYF. The CDR3 bases are TGCGCCAGCAGCCAAGAACCGGGACAGGGGGCGCGGGAGCAGTACTTC. The rearrangement joins TRBV4-1 to TRBJ2-7, with 12 bases identical to TRBD1. This CDR3 spans 16 amino acids. V was clipped by 0 bases and J by 7 bases; unmatched bases: 7. Germline loops: CDR1 MGHRA, CDR2 YSYEKL.

This clonotype was counted ten times or more. The chain carries TRBV5-1 and TRBJ2-3, with D possibly TRBD1 on 7 matching bases. This CDR3 is 13 amino acids long. V lost 4 bases, J lost 15 bases, and 21 bases lay in between. Germline V lookup: CDR1 SGHRS, CDR2 YFSETQ. The CDR3: CASSPQTGTFGYF. DNA for the CDR3: TGCGCCAGCAGCCCCCAGACAGGGACTTTCGGTTATTTT.

This clonotype was observed at least ten times. The chain carries TRBV20-1 and TRBJ2-3, with 14 bases matching TRBD2. V shed 5 bases and J 3 bases; nucleotides not matched to a gene: 10. Germline lookup yields CDR1 DFQATT and CDR2 SNEGSKA (reference sequence). This CDR3 is built from 17 residues. CDR3 in DNA: TGCAGTGCTCAGGGGTCGACTAGCGGGGGGGCGACAGATACGCAGTATTTT. The encoded protein is CSAQGSTSGGATDTQYF.

The table lists this clonotype with many counts. The chain has TRBV7-2 and TRBJ2-7, with D possibly being TRBD2 (6 bases). The CDR3 contains 14 residues. The germline V gene has CDR1 SGHTA and CDR2 FQGNSA. With 1 base removed from V and 5 bases from J, the gap between germline ends came to 12 bases. In nucleotides, the CDR3 is TGTGCCAGCAGCTTAGAGGGACTGAGCAACGAGCAGTACTTC. Encoded protein: CASSLEGLSNEQYF.

This clonotype was observed a few times. The chain couples TRBV7-9 to TRBJ1-2; 8 bases match TRBD1. J was trimmed by 3 bases and V by 5 bases; bases with no gene match: 8. Germline V gives CDR1 SEHNR, CDR2 FQNEAQ (reference sequence). The CDR3 length is 15 residues. CDR3 coding DNA: TGTGCCAGCAGCCCCCGACAGGGGCCCGACTATGGCTACACCTTC. Translating it yields CASSPRQGPDYGYTF.

This clonotype was recorded a few times. Being one base from a much bigger clone, this may be a read error. V and J are TRBV7-2 and TRBJ1-1, with TRBD1 identical over 7 bases. This CDR3 is built from 14 residues. Germline V lookup: CDR1 SGHTA, CDR2 FQGNSA. The CDR3 DNA reads TGTCCCAGCAGCTTGAGACAGGGAGGAACTGAAGCTTTCTTT. Protein sequence: CPSSLRQGGTEAFF.

This clonotype came up many times. The chain joins TRBV6-2 or TRBV6-3 to TRBJ2-2; 9 bases are a match to TRBD2. Germline CDR1 is MNHEY and CDR2 is SVGEGT. This CDR3 region has 13 residues. The CDR3 region has the DNA TGTGCAACCGGGGCTAGCGGGGCCGGGGAGCTGTTTTTT. As protein: CATGASGAGELFF.

This clonotype was counted ten times or more. The chain links TRBV12-3 or TRBV12-4 to TRBJ1-2; D is undetermined. V was trimmed by 5 bases and J by 4 bases, leaving 11 bases between them. The CDR3 sequence is 13 residues long. This CDR3 is CASSPIGSYGYTF. In nucleotides, the CDR3 is TGTGCCAGCAGTCCCATAGGGTCCTATGGCTACACCTTC.

Only a few counts were recorded for this clonotype. The V gene is TRBV7-9, the J gene TRBJ2-7; TRBD2 aligns across 8 bases. J was trimmed by 0 bases and V by 6 bases; bases with no gene match: 4. This CDR3 has 14 amino acids. The germline V gene has CDR1 SEHNR and CDR2 FQNEAQ (reference sequence). The CDR3 DNA sequence: TGTGCCAGCAGTGATGCGGGGGGCTCCTACGAGCAGTACTTC. Protein product: CASSDAGGSYEQYF.

This clonotype has more than one count but fewer than ten. The chain recombines TRBV29-1 with TRBJ1-1; 9 bases line up with TRBD1. J was trimmed by 0 bases and V by 6 bases; bases with no gene match: 2. The CDR3 is 13 amino acids. The germline CDR1 and CDR2 sequences are SQVTM and ANQGSEA. For the CDR3, the DNA is TGCAGCGTGACAGGGGGAGTGAACACTGAAGCTTTCTTT. Translating it yields CSVTGGVNTEAFF.

This clonotype was counted only a few times. The chain carries TRBV20-1 and TRBJ1-2, with D possibly TRBD1 on 6 matching bases. This CDR3 contains 12 residues. V was cut by 4 bases and J by 5 bases, with 11 bases left in between. Germline-derived CDR1 and CDR2 are DFQATT and SNEGSKA (reference sequence). CDR3 in DNA: TGCAGTGCTATCCGGACAGTTTATGGCTACACCTTC. Its protein product is CSAIRTVYGYTF.

This clonotype was counted at least ten times. This sequence joins TRBV5-1 and TRBJ2-4; TRBD2 might be the D (6 bases). The CDR3 consists of 16 residues. The germline CDR1 and CDR2 sequences are SGHRS and YFSETQ. V lost 4 bases and J 3 bases, leaving 17 bases between the germline ends. The CDR3 DNA reads as TGCGCCAGCAGCGACATAGCGGTGTTTGGCAAAAACATTCAGTACTTC. It is translated as CASSDIAVFGKNIQYF.

There are many counts of this clonotype. This chain connects TRBV27 to TRBJ2-2; 10 bases are a match to TRBD1. This CDR3 spans 15 amino acids. V lost 5 bases to trimming and J lost 5 bases; unmatched junction nucleotides: 5. The germline V gene has CDR1 MNHEY and CDR2 SMNVEV (reference sequence). The CDR3 coding sequence is TGTGCCAGCAGTACGCGGGACAGGGGAACCGGGGAGCTGTTTTTT. It is translated as CASSTRDRGTGELFF.

This clonotype was counted ten times or more. This rearrangement joins TRBV29-1 to TRBJ2-7; 8 nucleotides agree with TRBD1. Unmatched junction bases numbered 6, after V lost 6 bases and J lost 5 bases. The CDR3 runs 12 residues. Germline V CDR1 and CDR2: SQVTM, ANQGSEA. CDR3 loop: CSVGTGVHEQYF. The CDR3 bases are TGCAGCGTCGGGACAGGTGTCCACGAGCAGTACTTC.

The chain is built from TRBV29-1 and TRBJ2-7, with D unclear. V was pared by 7 bases and J by 0 bases, with 13 bases between. The germline V gene has CDR1 SQVTM and CDR2 ANQGSEA. The CDR3 consists of 13 residues. CDR3 protein: CSALPESSYEQYF. The CDR3 DNA is TGCAGCGCCCTCCCCGAGAGCTCCTACGAGCAGTACTTC.